This passage covers 5 T cell receptor beta chains from one sample sequenced in a study of blood T cell repertoires in COVID-19 (dated by TCRdb to the early 2020s). Library prep was done by the immunoSEQ multiplex PCR assay. What TCRdb holds here is the immuneACCESS table cut down to in-frame rearrangements. Part of the clones is not present; checked against another copy, under half of the missing clones reflect an unresolved V gene, and the others are unexplained. The sample contains 300,000 or so clones, 85% to 90% of them found a single time. Of the sample, over 1% is held by the ten largest clones. The sequenced sample consisted of peripheral blood. The source of these receptors is a man in his 70s with acute or convalescent COVID-19.

This rearrangement joins TRBV7-2 to TRBJ2-3, with TRBD2 as a possible D gene (6 bases). The V end lost 5 bases, the J end lost 6 bases, and 15 bases lay between the germline ends. The CDR3 covers 14 residues. CDR1 is SGHTA and CDR2 is FQGNSA in the germline V gene. CDR3 nucleotides: TGTGCCAGCAGCCAGGGACTGCTATACGATACGCAGTATTTT. Protein sequence: CASSQGLLYDTQYF.

DNA for the CDR3: TGTGCCAGCAGTAGCGACAGGAACACTGAAGCTTTCTTT. Translation: CASSSDRNTEAFF. This sequence joins TRBV2 and TRBJ1-1, with D perhaps TRBD1 (5 bases). Germline assignment: CDR1 SNHLY and CDR2 FYNNEI. V was clipped by 5 bases and J by 1 base, with 8 bases between them. This CDR3 is 13 amino acids long.

This clone was observed once. The J gene is TRBJ1-1, the V gene TRBV5-4; 10 bases line up with TRBD1. V was pared by 4 bases and J by 3 bases, with 6 bases of the junction left unmatched. Germline lookup yields CDR1 SGHNT and CDR2 YYREEE (reference sequence). This CDR3 comprises 15 residues. CDR3 in amino acids: CASSPRQGAHTEAFF. DNA of the CDR3: TGTGCCAGCAGCCCGCGACAGGGGGCGCACACTGAAGCTTTCTTT.

The chain recombines TRBV23-1 with TRBJ2-5, with D maybe TRBD2 (5 bases). TRBV23-1 is noted as an ORF with a role that remains uncertain. This CDR3 spans 16 amino acids. V lost 0 bases, J lost 4 bases, and 15 bases lay in between. The chain's CDR3 is CASSQSVNHGIETQYF. For the CDR3, the DNA is TGCGCCAGCAGTCAATCGGTAAATCACGGGATAGAGACCCAGTACTTC.

The CDR3, as DNA: TGTGCCAGCAGCTTCGATCGACAGAACACTGAAGCTTTCTTT. This codes for CASSFDRQNTEAFF. V and J are TRBV7-2 and TRBJ1-1; D uncertain. This CDR3 is 14 amino acids long. Trimming stripped 3 bases from V and 1 base from J, with 9 bases between. The germline gives CDR1 SGHTA, CDR2 FQGNSA.